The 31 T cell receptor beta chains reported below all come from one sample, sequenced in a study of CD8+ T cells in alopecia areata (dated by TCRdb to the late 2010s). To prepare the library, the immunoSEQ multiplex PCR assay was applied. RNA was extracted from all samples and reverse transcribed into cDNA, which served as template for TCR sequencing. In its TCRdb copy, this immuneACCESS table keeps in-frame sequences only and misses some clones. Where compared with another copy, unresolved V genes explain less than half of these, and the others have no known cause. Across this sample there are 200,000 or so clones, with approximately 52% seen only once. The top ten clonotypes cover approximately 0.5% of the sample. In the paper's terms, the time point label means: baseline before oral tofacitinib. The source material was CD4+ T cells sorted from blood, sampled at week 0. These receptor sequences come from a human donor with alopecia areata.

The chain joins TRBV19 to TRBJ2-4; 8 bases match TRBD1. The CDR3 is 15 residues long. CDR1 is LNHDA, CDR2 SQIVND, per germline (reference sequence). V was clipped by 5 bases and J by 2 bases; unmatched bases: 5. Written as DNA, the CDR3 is TGTGCCAGTAGTGACTGGACAGGGACCAAAAACATTCAGTACTTC. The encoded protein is CASSDWTGTKNIQYF. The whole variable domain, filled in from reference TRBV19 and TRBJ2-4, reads DGGITQSPKYLFRKEGQNVTLSCEQNLNHDAMYWYRQDPGQGLRLIYYSQIVNDFQKGDIAEGYSVSREKKESFPLTVTSAQKNPTAFYLCASSDWTGTKNIQYFGAGTRLSVL.

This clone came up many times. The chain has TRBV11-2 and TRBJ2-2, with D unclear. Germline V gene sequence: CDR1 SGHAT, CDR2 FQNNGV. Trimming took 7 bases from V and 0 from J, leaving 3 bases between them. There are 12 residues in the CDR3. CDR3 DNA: TGTGCCAGCAACGCGAACACCGGGGAGCTGTTTTTT. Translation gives CASNANTGELFF.

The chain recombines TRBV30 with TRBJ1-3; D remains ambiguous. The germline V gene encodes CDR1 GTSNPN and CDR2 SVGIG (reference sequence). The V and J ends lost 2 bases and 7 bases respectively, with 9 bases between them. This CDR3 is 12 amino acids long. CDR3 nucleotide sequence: TGTGCCTGGAGTCCGGCTAGCAACACCATATATTTT. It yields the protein CAWSPASNTIYF.

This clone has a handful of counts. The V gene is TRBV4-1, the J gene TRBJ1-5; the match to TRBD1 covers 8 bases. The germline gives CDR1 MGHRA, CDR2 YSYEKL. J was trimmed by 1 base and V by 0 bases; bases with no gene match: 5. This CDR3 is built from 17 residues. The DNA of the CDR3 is TGCGCCAGCAGCCAAGATAACAGGGGGGGAAGCAATCAGCCCCAGCATTTT. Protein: CASSQDNRGGSNQPQHF.

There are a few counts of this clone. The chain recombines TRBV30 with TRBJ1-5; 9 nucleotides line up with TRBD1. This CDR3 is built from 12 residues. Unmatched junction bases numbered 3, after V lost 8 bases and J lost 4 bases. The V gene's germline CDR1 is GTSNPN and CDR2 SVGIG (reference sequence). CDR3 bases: TGTGCCGCGGGACAGGGTAATCAGCCCCAGCATTTT. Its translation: CAAGQGNQPQHF.

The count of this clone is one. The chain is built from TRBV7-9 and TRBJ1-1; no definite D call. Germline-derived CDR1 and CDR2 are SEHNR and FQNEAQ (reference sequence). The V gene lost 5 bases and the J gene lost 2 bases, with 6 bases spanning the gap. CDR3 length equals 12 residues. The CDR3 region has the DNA TGTGCCAGCAGCGCAGGAAACACTGAAGCTTTCTTT. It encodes CASSAGNTEAFF.

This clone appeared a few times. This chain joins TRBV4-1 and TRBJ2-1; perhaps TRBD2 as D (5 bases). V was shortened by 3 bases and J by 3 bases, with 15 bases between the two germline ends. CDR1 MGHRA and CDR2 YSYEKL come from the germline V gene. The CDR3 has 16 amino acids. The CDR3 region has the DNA TGCGCCAGCAGCCAGATAGGACGGAGGCTCTACAATGAGCAGTTCTTC. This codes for CASSQIGRRLYNEQFF.

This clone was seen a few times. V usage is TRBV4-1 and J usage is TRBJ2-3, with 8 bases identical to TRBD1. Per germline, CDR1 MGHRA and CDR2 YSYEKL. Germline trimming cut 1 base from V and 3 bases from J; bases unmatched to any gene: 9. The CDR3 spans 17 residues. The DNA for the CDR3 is TGCGCCAGCAGCCAAGTGGGACGGGACAGGACTACAGATACGCAGTATTTT. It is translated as CASSQVGRDRTTDTQYF.

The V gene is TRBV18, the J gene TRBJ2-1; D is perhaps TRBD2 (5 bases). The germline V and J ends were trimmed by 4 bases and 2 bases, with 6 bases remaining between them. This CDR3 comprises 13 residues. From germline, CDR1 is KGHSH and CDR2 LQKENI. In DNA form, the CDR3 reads TGTGCCAGCTCACAGGAGGCCTACAATGAGCAGTTCTTC. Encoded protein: CASSQEAYNEQFF.

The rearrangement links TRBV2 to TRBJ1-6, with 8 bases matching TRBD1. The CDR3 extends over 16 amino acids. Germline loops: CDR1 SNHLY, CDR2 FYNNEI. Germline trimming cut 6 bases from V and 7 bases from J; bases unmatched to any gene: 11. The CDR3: CASSATLTGDNSPLHF. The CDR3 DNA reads TGTGCCAGCAGCGCCACCTTGACAGGGGACAATTCACCCCTCCACTTT.

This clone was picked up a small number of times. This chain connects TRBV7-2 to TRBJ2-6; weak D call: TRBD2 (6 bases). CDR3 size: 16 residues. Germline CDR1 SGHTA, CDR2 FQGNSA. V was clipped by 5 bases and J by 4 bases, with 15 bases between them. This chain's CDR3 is CASSGIGRAGANVLTF. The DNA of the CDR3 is TGTGCCAGCAGCGGTATCGGGAGAGCCGGGGCCAACGTCCTGACTTTC.

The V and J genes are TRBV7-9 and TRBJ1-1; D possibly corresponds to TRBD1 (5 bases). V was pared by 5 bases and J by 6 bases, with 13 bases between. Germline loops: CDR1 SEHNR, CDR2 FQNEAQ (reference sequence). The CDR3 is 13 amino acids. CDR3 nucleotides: TGTGCCAGCAGCCTCAGGGCGGAGTCTGAAGCTTTCTTT. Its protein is CASSLRAESEAFF.

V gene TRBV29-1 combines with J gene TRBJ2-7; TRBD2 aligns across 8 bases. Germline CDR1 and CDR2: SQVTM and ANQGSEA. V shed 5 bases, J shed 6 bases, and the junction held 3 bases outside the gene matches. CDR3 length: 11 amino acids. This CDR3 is CSVWTSLEQYF. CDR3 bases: TGCAGCGTTTGGACTAGCCTCGAGCAGTACTTC.

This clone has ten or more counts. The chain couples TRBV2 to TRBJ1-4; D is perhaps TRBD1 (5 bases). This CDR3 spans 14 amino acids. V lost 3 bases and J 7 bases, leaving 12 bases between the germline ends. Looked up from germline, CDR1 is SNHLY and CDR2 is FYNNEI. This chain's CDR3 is CASSEGRGSEKLFF. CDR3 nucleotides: TGTGCCAGCAGTGAGGGGCGCGGGTCTGAAAAACTGTTTTTT. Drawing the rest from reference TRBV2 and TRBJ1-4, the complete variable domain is EPEVTQTPSHQVTQMGQEVILRCVPISNHLYFYWYRQILGQKVEFLVSFYNNEISEKSEIFDDQFSVERPDGSNFTLKIRSTKLEDSAMYFCASSEGRGSEKLFFGSGTQLSVL.

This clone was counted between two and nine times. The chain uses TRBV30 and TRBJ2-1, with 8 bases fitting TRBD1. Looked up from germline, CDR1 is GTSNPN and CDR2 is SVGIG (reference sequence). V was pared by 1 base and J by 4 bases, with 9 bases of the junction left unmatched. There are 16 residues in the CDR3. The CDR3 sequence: CAWSGPGTGDYNEQFF. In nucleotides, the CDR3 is TGTGCCTGGAGTGGCCCCGGGACAGGAGATTACAATGAGCAGTTCTTC.

The CDR3 loop reads CSVDTGGYNEQFF. The DNA of the CDR3 is TGCAGCGTTGACACAGGGGGGTACAATGAGCAGTTCTTC. The chain joins TRBV29-1 to TRBJ2-1; TRBD1 matches at 8 bases. V lost 3 bases to trimming and J lost 4 bases; unmatched junction nucleotides: 2. Germline CDR1 and CDR2: SQVTM and ANQGSEA. CDR3 length equals 13 residues.

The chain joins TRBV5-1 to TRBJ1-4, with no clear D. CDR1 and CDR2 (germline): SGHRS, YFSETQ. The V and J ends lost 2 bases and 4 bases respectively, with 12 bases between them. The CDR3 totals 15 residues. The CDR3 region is CASSFSAEGNEKLFF. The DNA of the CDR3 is TGCGCCAGCAGCTTCTCGGCGGAAGGTAATGAAAAACTGTTTTTT. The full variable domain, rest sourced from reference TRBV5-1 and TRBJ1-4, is KAGVTQTPRYLIKTRGQQVTLSCSPISGHRSVSWYQQTPGQGLQFLFEYFSETQRNKGNFPGRFSGRQFSNSRSEMNVSTLELGDSALYLCASSFSAEGNEKLFFGSGTQLSVL.

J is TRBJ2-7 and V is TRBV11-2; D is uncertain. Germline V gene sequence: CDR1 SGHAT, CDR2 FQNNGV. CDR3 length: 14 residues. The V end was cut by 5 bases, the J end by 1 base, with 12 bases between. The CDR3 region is CASSPEQYSYEQYF. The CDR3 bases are TGTGCCAGCAGCCCCGAGCAGTATTCCTACGAGCAGTACTTC. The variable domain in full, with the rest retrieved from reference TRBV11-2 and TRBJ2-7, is EAGVAQSPRYKIIEKRQSVAFWCNPISGHATLYWYQQILGQGPKLLIQFQNNGVVDDSQLPKDRFSAERLKGVDSTLKIQPAKLEDSAVYLCASSPEQYSYEQYFGPGTRLTVT.

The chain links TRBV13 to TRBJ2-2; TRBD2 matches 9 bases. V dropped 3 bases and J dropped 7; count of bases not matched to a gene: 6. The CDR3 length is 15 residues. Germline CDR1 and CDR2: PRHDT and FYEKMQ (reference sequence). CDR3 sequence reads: CASSFLAGIGGELFF. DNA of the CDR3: TGTGCCAGCAGCTTCCTAGCGGGGATAGGCGGGGAGCTGTTTTTT.

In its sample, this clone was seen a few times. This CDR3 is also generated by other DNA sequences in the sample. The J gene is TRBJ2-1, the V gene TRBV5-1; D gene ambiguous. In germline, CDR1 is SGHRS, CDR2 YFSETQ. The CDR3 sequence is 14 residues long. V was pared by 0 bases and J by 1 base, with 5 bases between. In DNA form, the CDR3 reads TGCGCCAGCAGCTTGGGGGGTTCCTACAATGAGCAGTTCTTC. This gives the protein CASSLGGSYNEQFF.

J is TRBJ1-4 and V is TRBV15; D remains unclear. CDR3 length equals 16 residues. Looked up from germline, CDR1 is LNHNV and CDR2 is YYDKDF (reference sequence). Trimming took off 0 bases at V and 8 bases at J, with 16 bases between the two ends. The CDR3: CATSREPGRRAEKLFF. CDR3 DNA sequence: TGTGCCACCAGCAGAGAACCCGGCAGGCGAGCCGAAAAACTGTTTTTT.

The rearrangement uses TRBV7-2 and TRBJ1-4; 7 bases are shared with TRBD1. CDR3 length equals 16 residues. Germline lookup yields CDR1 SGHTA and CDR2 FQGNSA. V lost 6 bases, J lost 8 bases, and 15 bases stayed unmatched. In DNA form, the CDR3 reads TGTGCCAGCAGACAGGGGTCCCGAGGCGGAGGCGAAAAACTGTTTTTT. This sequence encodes CASRQGSRGGGEKLFF.

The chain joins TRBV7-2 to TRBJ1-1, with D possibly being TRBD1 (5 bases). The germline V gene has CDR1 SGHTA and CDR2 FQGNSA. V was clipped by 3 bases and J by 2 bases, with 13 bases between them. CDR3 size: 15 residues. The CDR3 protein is CASSFSGTGNTEAFF. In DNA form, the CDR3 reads TGTGCCAGCAGCTTTTCCGGGACGGGTAACACTGAAGCTTTCTTT.

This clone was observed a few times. CDR3: CASSPGEGLYNEQFF. CDR3 in DNA: TGCGCCAGCAGCCCCGGGGAGGGACTTTACAATGAGCAGTTCTTC. The chain recombines TRBV10-1 with TRBJ2-1, with TRBD2 matching 7 bases. CDR3 length: 15 residues. From germline, CDR1 is WNHNN and CDR2 SYGVQD (reference sequence). The ends lost 6 bases at V and 4 bases at J; junction bases unmatched: 9.

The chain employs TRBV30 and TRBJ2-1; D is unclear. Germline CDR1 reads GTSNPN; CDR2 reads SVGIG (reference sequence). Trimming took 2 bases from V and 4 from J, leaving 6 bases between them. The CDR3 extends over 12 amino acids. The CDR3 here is CAWSPIYNEQFF. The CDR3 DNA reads TGTGCCTGGAGTCCGATTTACAATGAGCAGTTCTTC.

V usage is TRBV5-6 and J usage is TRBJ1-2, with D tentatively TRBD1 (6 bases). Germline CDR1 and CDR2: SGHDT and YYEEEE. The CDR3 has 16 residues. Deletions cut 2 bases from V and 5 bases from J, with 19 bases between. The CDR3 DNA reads TGTGCCAGCAGCTTAAGGCAAACCGGGACAAGTTATGGCTACACCTTC. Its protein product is CASSLRQTGTSYGYTF.

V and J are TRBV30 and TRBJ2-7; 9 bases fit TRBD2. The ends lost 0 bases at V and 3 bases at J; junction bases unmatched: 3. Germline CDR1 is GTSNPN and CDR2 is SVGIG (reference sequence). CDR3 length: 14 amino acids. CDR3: CAWSVRGRGYEQYF. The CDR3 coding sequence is TGTGCCTGGAGTGTACGCGGGAGGGGCTACGAGCAGTACTTC. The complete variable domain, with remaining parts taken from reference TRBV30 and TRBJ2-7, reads SQTIHQWPATLVQPVGSPLSLECTVEGTSNPNLYWYRQAAGRGLQLLFYSVGIGQISSEVPQNLSASRPQDRQFILSSKKLLLSDSGFYLCAWSVRGRGYEQYFGPGTRLTVT.

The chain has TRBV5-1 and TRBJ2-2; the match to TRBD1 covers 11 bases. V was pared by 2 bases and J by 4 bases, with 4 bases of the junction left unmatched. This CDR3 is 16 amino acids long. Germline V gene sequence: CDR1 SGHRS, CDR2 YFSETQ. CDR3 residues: CASSLLGTGGTGELFF. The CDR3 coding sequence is TGCGCCAGCAGCTTACTCGGGACAGGGGGCACCGGGGAGCTGTTTTTT.

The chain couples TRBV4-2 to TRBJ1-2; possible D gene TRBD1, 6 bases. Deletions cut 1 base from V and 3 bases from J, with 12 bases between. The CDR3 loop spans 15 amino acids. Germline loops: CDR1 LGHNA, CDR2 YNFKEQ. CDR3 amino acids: CASSQGSGDYYGYTF. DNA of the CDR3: TGTGCCAGCAGCCAAGGGTCAGGGGACTACTATGGCTACACCTTC.

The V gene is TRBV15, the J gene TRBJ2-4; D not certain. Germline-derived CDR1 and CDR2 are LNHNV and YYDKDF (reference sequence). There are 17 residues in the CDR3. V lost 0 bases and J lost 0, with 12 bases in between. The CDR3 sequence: CATSRDTGHLAKNIQYF. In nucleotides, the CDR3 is TGTGCCACCAGCAGAGATACGGGTCATCTAGCCAAAAACATTCAGTACTTC.

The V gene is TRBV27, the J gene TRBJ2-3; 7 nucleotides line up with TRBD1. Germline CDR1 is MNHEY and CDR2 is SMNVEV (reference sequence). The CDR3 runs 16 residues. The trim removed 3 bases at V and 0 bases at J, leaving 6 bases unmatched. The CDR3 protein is CASSFFRQGSTDTQYF. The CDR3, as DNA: TGTGCCAGCAGTTTCTTCCGACAGGGCAGCACAGATACGCAGTATTTT.